The clone carrying this T cell receptor beta chain was observed many times. Separate cDNA molecules each had unique molecular identifiers attached to them. TCRdb called the 5' RACE reads again in MiXCR, with one record for every CDR3 protein. The table lists roughly 70,000 distinct CDR3 sequences, about 12% of them singletons. Germline V gene lookup returns CDR1 SGHVS and CDR2 FQNEAQ. Deletions cut 1 base from V and 4 bases from J, with 10 bases between. This CDR3 has 14 residues. This entry comes from a study of early T cells in non-severe SARS-CoV-2 infection. The TCR originated in an adult who was a healthcare worker with PCR-confirmed SARS-CoV-2 infection or an uninfected control (not recorded which). Sequenced sample: whole blood. The rearrangement uses TRBV7-8 and TRBJ2-5; D is unclear. Written as DNA, the CDR3 is TGTGCCAGCAGCTTAGTATCGGCTGGAGAGACCCAGTACTTC. Residues: CASSLVSAGETQYF.